This T cell receptor beta chain was observed in a study of cytomegalovirus exposure and HLA in healthy donors. Study-level findings and limits: Despite most TCR sequences being rare, some public TCRs occurred in many donors. Per a prior analysis, the majority of TCR beta V segments were productive roughly 90% or roughly 30% of the time.

In the PCR, 60 Vbeta and 13 Jbeta primers were used. The protocol was immunoSEQ multiplex PCR, while the TCRdb copy is restricted to in-frame clones and leaves out a portion. The sample holds about 160,000 clones, approximately 88% seen once. Turning to this clone: Its cognate antigen is unknown.

Trimming removed 6 bases from V and 7 bases from J, with 25 bases in between. CDR3 length equals 16 residues. Germline values: CDR1 LGHNA, CDR2 YSLEER. The material sequenced was PBMCs. This TCR was sampled from a woman younger than 45 in good health and CMV-seronegative. The J gene is TRBJ2-7, the V gene TRBV4-3, with TRBD2 as a possible D gene (7 bases). CDR3 nucleotides: TGCGCCAGCAGGGCTGATCGTCATACGGGGGGCTGGGAGCAGTACTTC. Translating gives CASRADRHTGGWEQYF.